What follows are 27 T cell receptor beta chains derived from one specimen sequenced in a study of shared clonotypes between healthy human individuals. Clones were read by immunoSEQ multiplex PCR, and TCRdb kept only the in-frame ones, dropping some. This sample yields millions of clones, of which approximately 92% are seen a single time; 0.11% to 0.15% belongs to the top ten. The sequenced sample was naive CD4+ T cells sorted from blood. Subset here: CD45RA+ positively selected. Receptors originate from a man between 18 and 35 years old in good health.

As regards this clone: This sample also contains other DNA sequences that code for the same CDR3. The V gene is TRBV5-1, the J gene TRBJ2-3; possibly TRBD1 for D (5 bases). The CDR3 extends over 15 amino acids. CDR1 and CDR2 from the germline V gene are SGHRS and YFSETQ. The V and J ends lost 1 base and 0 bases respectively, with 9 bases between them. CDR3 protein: CASSLTGSSTDTQYF. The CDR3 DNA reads TGCGCCAGCAGCTTGACAGGATCTAGCACAGATACGCAGTATTTT.

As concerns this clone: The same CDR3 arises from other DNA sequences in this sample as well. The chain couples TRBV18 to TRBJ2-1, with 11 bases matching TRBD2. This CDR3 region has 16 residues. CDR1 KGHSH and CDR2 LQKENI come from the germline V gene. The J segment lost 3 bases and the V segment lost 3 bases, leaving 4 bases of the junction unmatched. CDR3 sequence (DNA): TGTGCCAGCTCACCTATCACTAGCGGGAGCTACAATGAGCAGTTCTTC. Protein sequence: CASSPITSGSYNEQFF.

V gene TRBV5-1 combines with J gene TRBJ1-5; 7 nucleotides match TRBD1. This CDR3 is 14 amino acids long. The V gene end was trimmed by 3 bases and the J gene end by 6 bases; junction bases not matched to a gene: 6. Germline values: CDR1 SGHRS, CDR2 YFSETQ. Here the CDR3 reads CASSSGTEGQPQHF. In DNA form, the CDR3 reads TGCGCCAGCAGCTCCGGGACAGAAGGTCAGCCCCAGCATTTT.

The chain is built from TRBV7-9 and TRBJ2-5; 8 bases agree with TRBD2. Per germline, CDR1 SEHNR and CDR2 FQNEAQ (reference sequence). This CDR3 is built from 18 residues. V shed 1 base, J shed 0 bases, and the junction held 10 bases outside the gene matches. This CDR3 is CASSLDSRLREDQETQYF. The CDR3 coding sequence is TGTGCCAGCAGCTTAGATTCCCGGTTGCGGGAGGACCAAGAGACCCAGTACTTC.

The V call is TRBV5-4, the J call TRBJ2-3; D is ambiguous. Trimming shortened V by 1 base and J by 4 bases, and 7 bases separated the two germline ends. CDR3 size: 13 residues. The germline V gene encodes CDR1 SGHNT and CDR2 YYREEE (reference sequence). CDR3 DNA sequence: TGTGCCAGCAGCTTGCTAGGGTCAGATACGCAGTATTTT. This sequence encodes CASSLLGSDTQYF. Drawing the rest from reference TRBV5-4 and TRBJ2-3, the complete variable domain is ETGVTQSPTHLIKTRGQQVTLRCSSQSGHNTVSWYQQALGQGPQFIFQYYREEENGRGNFPPRFSGLQFPNYSSELNVNALELDDSALYLCASSLLGSDTQYFGPGTRLTVL.

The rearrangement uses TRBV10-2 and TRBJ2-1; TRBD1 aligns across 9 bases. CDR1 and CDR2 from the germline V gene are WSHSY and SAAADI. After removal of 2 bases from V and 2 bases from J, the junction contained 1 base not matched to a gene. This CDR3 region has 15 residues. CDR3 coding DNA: TGCGCCAGCAGTGAGGGGACAGGGCCCTACAATGAGCAGTTCTTC. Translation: CASSEGTGPYNEQFF.

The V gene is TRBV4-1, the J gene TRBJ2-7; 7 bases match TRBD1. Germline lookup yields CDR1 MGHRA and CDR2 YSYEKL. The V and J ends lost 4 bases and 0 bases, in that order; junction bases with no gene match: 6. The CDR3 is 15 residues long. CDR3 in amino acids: CASSRRQGLSYEQYF. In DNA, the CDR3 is TGCGCCAGCAGCCGCCGACAGGGCCTCTCCTACGAGCAGTACTTC.

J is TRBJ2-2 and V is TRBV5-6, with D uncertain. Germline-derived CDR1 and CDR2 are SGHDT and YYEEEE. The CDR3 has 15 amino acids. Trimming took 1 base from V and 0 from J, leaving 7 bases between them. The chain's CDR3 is CASSLSVSNTGELFF. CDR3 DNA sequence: TGTGCCAGCAGCTTGTCAGTATCGAACACCGGGGAGCTGTTTTTT.

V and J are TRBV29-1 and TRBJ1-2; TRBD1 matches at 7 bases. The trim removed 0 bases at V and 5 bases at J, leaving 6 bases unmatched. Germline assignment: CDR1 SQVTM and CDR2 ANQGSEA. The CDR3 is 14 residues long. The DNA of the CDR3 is TGCAGCGTTGAAGATTCTGACAGGGTGTATGGCTACACCTTC. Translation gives CSVEDSDRVYGYTF.

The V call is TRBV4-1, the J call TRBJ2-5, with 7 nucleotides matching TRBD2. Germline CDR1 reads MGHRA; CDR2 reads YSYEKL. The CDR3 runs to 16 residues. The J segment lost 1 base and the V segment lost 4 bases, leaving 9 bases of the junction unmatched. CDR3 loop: CASSPLVGGGQETQYF. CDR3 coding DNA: TGCGCCAGCAGCCCCCTGGTGGGGGGGGGCCAAGAGACCCAGTACTTC.

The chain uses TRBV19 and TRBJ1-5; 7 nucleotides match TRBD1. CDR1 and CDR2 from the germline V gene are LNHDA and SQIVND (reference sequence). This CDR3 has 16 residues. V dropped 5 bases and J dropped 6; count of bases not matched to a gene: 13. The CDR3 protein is CASSSLTDRVGQPQHF. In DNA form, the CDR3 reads TGTGCCAGTAGTTCCCTTACCGACAGGGTAGGTCAGCCCCAGCATTTT.

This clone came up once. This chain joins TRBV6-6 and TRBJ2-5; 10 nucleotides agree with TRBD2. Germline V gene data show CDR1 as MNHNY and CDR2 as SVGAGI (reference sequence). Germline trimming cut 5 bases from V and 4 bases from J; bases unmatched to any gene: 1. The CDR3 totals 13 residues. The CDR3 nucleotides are TGTGCCAGCAGTAGCGGGGGGGCAGAGACCCAGTACTTC. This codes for CASSSGGAETQYF.

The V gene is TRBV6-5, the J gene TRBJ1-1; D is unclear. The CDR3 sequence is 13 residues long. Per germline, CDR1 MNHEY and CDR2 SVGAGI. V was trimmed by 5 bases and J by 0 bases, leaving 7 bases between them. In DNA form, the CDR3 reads TGTGCCAGCAGTGGACGGATGAACACTGAAGCTTTCTTT. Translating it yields CASSGRMNTEAFF.

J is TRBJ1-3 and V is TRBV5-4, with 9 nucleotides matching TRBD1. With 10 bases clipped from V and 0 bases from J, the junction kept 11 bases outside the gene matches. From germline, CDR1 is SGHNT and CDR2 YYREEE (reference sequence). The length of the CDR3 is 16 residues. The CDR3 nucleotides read TGTGCCTCATCTGGGGACAGGGCCCTCTCTGGAAACACCATATATTTT. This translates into CASSGDRALSGNTIYF.

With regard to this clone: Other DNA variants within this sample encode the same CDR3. The CDR3 loop is CASSPSRDTQYF. The DNA for the CDR3 is TGTGCCAGCAGCCCTAGCCGAGATACGCAGTATTTT. The rearrangement joins TRBV11-2 to TRBJ2-3, with D possibly being TRBD2 (5 bases). The CDR3 sequence is 12 residues long. The V and J ends lost 5 bases and 5 bases respectively, with 8 bases between them. CDR1 SGHAT and CDR2 FQNNGV come from the germline V gene.

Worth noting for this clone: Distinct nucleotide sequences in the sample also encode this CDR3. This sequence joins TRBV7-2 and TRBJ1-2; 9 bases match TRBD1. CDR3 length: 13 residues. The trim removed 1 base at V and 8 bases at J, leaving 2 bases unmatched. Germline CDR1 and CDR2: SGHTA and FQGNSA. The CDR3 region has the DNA TGTGCCAGCAGCTTAGGGACAGGGGTCGGCTACACCTTC. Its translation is CASSLGTGVGYTF. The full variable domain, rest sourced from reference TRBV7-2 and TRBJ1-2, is GAGVSQSPSNKVTEKGKDVELRCDPISGHTALYWYRQSLGQGLEFLIYFQGNSAPDKSGLPSDRFSAERTGGSVSTLTIQRTQQEDSAVYLCASSLGTGVGYTFGSGTRLTVV.

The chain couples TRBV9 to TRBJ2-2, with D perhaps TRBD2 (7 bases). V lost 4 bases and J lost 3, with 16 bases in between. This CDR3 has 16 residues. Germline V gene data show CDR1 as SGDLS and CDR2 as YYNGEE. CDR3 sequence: CASSPPGGRDTGELFF. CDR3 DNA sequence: TGTGCCAGCAGCCCCCCGGGGGGCAGGGACACCGGGGAGCTGTTTTTT.

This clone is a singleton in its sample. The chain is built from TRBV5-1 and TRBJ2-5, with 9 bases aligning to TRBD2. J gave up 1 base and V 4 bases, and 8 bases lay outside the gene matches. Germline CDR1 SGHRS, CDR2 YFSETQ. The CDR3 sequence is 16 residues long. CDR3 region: CASSLGSGGTQETQYF. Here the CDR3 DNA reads TGCGCCAGCAGCCTAGGGAGCGGGGGGACCCAAGAGACCCAGTACTTC. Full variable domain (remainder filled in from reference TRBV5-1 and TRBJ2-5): KAGVTQTPRYLIKTRGQQVTLSCSPISGHRSVSWYQQTPGQGLQFLFEYFSETQRNKGNFPGRFSGRQFSNSRSEMNVSTLELGDSALYLCASSLGSGGTQETQYFGPGTRLLVL.

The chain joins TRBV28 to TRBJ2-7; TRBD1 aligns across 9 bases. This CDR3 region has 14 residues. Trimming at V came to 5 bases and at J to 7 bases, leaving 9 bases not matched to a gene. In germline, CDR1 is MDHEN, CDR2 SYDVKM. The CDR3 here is CASSAHSGQGEQYF. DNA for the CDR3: TGTGCCAGCAGTGCCCACTCGGGACAGGGTGAGCAGTACTTC.

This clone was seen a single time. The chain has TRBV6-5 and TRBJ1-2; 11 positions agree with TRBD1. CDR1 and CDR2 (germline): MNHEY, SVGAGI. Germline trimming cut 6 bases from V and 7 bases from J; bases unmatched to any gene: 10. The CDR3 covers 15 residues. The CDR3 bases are TGTGCCAGCAGAGCGCCTACTGGGACAGGGGGTGGCTACACCTTC. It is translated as CASRAPTGTGGGYTF.

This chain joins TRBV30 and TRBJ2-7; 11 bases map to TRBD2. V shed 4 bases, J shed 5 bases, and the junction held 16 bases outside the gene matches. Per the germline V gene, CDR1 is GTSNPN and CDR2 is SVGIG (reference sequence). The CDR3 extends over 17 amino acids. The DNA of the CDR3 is TGTGCCTGGACCGACGGTAGCGGGAGGGCCTTGGACGACGAGCAGTACTTC. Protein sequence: CAWTDGSGRALDDEQYF.

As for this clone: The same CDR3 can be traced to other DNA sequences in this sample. In DNA, the CDR3 is TGTGCCTGGAGTTCCCGGGACTACGAGCAGTACTTC. Its protein is CAWSSRDYEQYF. The V and J genes are TRBV30 and TRBJ2-7; TRBD2 is a possible D gene (5 bases). The CDR3 length is 12 residues. V shed 2 bases and J shed 3 bases, with 8 bases lying between them. Germline V gene lookup returns CDR1 GTSNPN and CDR2 SVGIG (reference sequence).

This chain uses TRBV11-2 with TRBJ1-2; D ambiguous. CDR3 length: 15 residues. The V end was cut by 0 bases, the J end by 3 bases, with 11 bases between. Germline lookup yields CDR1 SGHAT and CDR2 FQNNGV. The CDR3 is CASSLDRKSYYGYTF. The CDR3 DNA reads TGTGCCAGCAGCTTAGATCGGAAGTCTTACTATGGCTACACCTTC.

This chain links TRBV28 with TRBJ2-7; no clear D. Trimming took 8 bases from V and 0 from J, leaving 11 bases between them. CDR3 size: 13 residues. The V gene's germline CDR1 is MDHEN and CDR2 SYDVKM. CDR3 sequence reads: CASRLTSSYEQYF. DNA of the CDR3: TGTGCCAGCCGACTTACATCCTCCTACGAGCAGTACTTC.

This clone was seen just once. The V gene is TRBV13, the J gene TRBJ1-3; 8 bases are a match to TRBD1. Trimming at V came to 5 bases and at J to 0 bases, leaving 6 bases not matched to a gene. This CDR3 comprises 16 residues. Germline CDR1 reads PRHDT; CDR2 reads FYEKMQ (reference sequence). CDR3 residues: CASSLAGTGSGNTIYF. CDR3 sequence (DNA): TGTGCCAGCAGCCTAGCCGGGACAGGCTCTGGAAACACCATATATTTT.

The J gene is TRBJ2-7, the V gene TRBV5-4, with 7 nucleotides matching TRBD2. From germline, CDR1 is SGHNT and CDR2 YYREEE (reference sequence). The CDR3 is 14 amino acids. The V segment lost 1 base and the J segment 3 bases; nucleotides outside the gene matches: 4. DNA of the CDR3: TGTGCCAGCAGCTTGTGGGGGGGAATCTACGAGCAGTACTTC. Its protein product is CASSLWGGIYEQYF.

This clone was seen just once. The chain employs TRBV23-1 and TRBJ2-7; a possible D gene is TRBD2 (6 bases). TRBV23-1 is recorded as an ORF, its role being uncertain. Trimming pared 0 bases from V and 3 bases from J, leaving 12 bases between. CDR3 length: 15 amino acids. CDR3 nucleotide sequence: TGCGCCAGCAGTCAATCTTCCCTGGGGGGCTACGAGCAGTACTTC. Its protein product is CASSQSSLGGYEQYF.